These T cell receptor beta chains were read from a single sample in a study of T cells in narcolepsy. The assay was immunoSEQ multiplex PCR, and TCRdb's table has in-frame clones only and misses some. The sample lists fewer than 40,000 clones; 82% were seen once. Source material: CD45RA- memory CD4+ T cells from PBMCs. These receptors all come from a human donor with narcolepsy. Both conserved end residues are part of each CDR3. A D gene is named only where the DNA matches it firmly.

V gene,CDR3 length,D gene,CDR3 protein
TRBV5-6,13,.,CASSWAGVNGYTF
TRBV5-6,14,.,CASSLSIRGLRGFF
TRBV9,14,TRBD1,CASSRDRGPSPLHF
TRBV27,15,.,CASSSLGRGDQPQHF
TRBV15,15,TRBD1,CATSPPGQGTIEQYF
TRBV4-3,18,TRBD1,CASSQDYGRGQGYSKAFF
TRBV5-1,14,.,CASSPDRLTGELFF
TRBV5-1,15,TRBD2,CASSWGGGGSDTQYF
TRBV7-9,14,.,CASRPLGMNTEAFF
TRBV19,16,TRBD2,CASSNPSGLAKNIQYF
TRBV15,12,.,CATSRRQANPFF